The T cell receptor (beta chain) described here comes from a study of cytomegalovirus exposure and HLA in healthy donors. On the study more broadly: One earlier analysis, a look at 200 million or so T cells, found roughly 120 million unique TCR beta sequences.

The germline V gene has CDR1 SGHTA and CDR2 FQGNSA. V lost 2 bases and J lost 2; bases outside the gene matches: 1. There are 16 residues in the CDR3. In the PCR, 60 Vbeta and 13 Jbeta primers were used. Only in-frame clones appear in the TCRdb table, and some are missing; sequencing was by immunoSEQ multiplex PCR. The sample has 150,000 to 200,000 clones, roughly two thirds seen once. There are a few counts of this clone. The receptor was isolated from a woman in her 40s in good health and CMV-seropositive. The specimen sequenced was PBMCs. The chain couples TRBV7-2 to TRBJ2-1; 12 nucleotides match TRBD2. The CDR3 sequence is CASSLLAGGTYNEQFF. In DNA form, the CDR3 reads TGTGCCAGCAGCTTACTAGCGGGGGGGACCTACAATGAGCAGTTCTTC.